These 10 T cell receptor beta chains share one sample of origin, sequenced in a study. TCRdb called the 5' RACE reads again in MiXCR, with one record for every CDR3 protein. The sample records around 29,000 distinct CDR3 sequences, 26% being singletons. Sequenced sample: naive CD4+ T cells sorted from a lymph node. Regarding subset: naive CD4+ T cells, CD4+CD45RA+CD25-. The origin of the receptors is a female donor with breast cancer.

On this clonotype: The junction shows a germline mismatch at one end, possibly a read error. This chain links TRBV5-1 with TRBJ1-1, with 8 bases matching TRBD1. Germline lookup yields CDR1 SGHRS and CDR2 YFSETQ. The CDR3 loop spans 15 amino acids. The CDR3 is CAGSPPGTGNTEAFF. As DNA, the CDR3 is TGCGCCGGCAGCCCCCCCGGGACAGGGAACACTGAAGCTTTCTTT.

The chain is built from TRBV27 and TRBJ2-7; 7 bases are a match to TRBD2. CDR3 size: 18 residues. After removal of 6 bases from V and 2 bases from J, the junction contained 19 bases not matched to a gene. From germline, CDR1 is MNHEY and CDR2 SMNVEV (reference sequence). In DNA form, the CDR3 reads TGTGCCAGCAGCCCCCTGAGAAGATCGGCTAGCGGAACCTACGAGCAGTACTTC. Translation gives CASSPLRRSASGTYEQYF.

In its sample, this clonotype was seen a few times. CDR3 sequence reads: CSVEWTVYNEQFF. The CDR3 bases are TGCAGCGTTGAATGGACAGTCTACAATGAGCAGTTCTTC. J is TRBJ2-1 and V is TRBV29-1; TRBD1 might be the D (6 bases). The V and J ends lost 2 bases and 3 bases respectively, with 8 bases between them. Germline CDR1 is SQVTM and CDR2 is ANQGSEA. The CDR3 length is 13 residues.

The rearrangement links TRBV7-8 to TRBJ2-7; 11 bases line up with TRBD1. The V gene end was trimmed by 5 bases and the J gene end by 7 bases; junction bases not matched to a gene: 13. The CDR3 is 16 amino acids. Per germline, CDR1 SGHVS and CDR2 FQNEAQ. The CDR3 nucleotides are TGTGCCAGCAGCCTCTCGGATAGGACAGGGGGCTGGGAGCAGTACTTC. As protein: CASSLSDRTGGWEQYF.

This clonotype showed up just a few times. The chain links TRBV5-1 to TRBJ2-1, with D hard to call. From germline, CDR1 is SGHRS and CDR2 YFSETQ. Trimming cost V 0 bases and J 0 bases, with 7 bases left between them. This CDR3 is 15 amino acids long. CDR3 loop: CASSLVPDSYNEQFF. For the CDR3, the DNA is TGCGCCAGCAGCTTGGTGCCGGACTCCTACAATGAGCAGTTCTTC.

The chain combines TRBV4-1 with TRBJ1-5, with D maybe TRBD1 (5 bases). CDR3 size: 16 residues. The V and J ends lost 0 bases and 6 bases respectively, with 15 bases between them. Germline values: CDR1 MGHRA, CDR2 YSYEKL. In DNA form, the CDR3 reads TGCGCCAGCAGCCAAGACCAGGGATTTCTGGGTCAGCCCCAGCATTTT. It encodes CASSQDQGFLGQPQHF.

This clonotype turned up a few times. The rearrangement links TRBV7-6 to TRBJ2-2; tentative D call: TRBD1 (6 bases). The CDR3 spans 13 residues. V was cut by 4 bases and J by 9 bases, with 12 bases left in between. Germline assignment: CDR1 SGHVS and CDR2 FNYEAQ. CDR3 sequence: CASSSSDSRELFF. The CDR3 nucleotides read TGTGCCAGCAGCTCTTCGGACAGCCGGGAGCTGTTTTTT.

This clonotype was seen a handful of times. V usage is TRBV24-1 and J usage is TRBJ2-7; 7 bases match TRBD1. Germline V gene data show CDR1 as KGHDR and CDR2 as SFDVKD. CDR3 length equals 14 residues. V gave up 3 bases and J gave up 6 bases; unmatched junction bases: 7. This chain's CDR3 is CATSDTTTGSEQYF. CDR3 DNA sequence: TGTGCCACCAGTGATACTACGACAGGGAGCGAGCAGTACTTC.

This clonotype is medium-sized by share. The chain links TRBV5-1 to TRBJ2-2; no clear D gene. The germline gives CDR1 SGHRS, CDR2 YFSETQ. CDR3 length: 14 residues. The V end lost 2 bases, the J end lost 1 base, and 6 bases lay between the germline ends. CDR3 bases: TGCGCCAGCAGCTTAAAGGTGAACACCGGGGAGCTGTTTTTT. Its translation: CASSLKVNTGELFF.

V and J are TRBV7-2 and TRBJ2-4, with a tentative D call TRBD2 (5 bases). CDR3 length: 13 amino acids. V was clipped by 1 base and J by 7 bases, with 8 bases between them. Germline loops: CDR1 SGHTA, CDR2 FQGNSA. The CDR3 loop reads CASSLVDSNIQYF. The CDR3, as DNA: TGTGCCAGCAGCTTAGTGGACTCGAACATTCAGTACTTC. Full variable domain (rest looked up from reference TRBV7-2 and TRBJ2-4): GAGVSQSPSNKVTEKGKDVELRCDPISGHTALYWYRQSLGQGLEFLIYFQGNSAPDKSGLPSDRFSAERTGGSVSTLTIQRTQQEDSAVYLCASSLVDSNIQYFGAGTRLSVL.